Listed here are 26 T cell receptor beta chains from one sample, sequenced in a study of T cell clonality in common variable immunodeficiency. The table came from immunoSEQ multiplex PCR; TCRdb's copy has only in-frame clones and leaves some out. The record shows fewer than 40,000 clones for this sample, with no singletons present. Study conclusions and caveats: In common variable immunodeficiency, TCR beta chains reportedly carried fewer deletions and N-nucleotide insertions.

Their cognate antigens are unknown. The sequenced sample consisted of peripheral blood mononuclear cells. All receptors derive from a human donor with common variable immunodeficiency.

This clone was detected many times. The read finishes 3 residues shy of the CDR3 end, and the germline J gene is used to complete it. This chain connects TRBV12-3 or TRBV12-4 to TRBJ2-3, with 12 bases identical to TRBD2. CDR3 size: 14 residues. Trimming removed 6 bases from V and 3 bases from J; junction bases left unmatched: 1. CDR3 DNA, as far as it was read: TGTGCCAGCAGGGGGACTAGCGGGACAGATACG. Its protein product is CASRGTSGTDT. The whole CDR3 protein is CASRGTSGTDTQYF.

In regard to this clone: From the germline J gene comes the end of the CDR3, since the read stops 3 residues before it. This chain joins TRBV18 and TRBJ2-7; 9 positions agree with TRBD1. Germline V gene data show CDR1 as KGHSH and CDR2 as LQKENI. J was trimmed by 1 base and V by 3 bases; bases with no gene match: 4. The CDR3 runs 15 residues. The covered CDR3 bases are TGTGCCAGCTCACCCGGGACAGGGCCTTCCTACGAG. Its translation: CASSPGTGPSYE. Given in full, the CDR3 is CASSPGTGPSYEQYF.

This clone was recorded a few times. The sequence runs out 3 residues before the end of the CDR3; the remainder is reconstructed from the germline J gene. The rearrangement links TRBV11-1 to TRBJ2-2; D is ambiguous. The CDR3 loop spans 13 amino acids. Trimming left V 4 bases short and J 2 bases short, with 5 bases between. Germline CDR1 reads SGHAT; CDR2 reads FQDESV (reference sequence). Incomplete CDR3 DNA: TGTGCCAGCAGCTCATCAAACACCGGGGAG. This translates into CASSSSNTGE. In full, the CDR3 is CASSSSNTGELFF.

This clone was observed at least ten times. Coverage ceases 3 residues before the CDR3 finishes, and the germline J gene fills in the end. V gene TRBV12-3 or TRBV12-4 combines with J gene TRBJ2-5; 7 bases are shared with TRBD2. The V gene end was trimmed by 5 bases and the J gene end by 3 bases; junction bases not matched to a gene: 6. CDR3 length equals 14 residues. The CDR3 is CASSPQAGKETQYF. Incomplete CDR3 DNA: TGTGCCAGCAGTCCTCAAGCGGGAAAAGAGACC.

This clone appeared many times. The CDR3 end falls 3 residues outside the read, so it is completed with the germline J gene. The V call is TRBV5-1, the J call TRBJ1-1; 7 nucleotides match TRBD1. The CDR3 consists of 15 residues. In germline, CDR1 is SGHRS, CDR2 YFSETQ. V lost 4 bases and J lost 1; bases outside the gene matches: 7. This chain's CDR3 is CASSALQGTNTEAFF. CDR3 DNA, as far as it was read: TGCGCCAGCAGCGCGTTACAGGGGACGAACACTGAA.

Only a few counts were recorded for this clone. The read stops 3 residues short of the end of the CDR3; the missing end is completed from the germline J gene. The chain employs TRBV19 and TRBJ1-2; a possible D gene is TRBD1 (5 bases). V lost 2 bases, J lost 7 bases, and 14 bases lay in between. CDR3 length equals 14 residues. Germline CDR1 and CDR2: LNHDA and SQIVND (reference sequence). The CDR3 here is CASSIPGKVGGYTF. The covered CDR3 bases are TGTGCCAGTAGTATACCAGGGAAAGTCGGTGGC.

This clone was observed at least ten times. The read terminates 3 residues before the CDR3 end, so the remaining end is supplied by the germline J gene. The chain joins TRBV29-1 to TRBJ2-3; no firm D call. Germline lookup yields CDR1 SQVTM and CDR2 ANQGSEA. CDR3 length equals 14 residues. Trimming took off 1 base at V and 3 bases at J, with 11 bases between the two ends. The CDR3 is CSVEGWLSTDTQYF. The sequenced CDR3 bases are TGCAGCGTTGAAGGGTGGCTTTCTACAGATACG.

This clone was observed many times. The CDR3 goes on 3 residues after the read ends, and that part is filled in from the germline J gene. The V gene is TRBV18, the J gene TRBJ2-2; D is unresolved. This CDR3 region has 13 residues. Trimming removed 2 bases at V and 6 bases at J, with 7 bases between. Germline CDR1 KGHSH, CDR2 LQKENI. The CDR3 here is CASSPLGSGELFF. CDR3 DNA (partial): TGTGCCAGCTCACCATTGGGCTCCGGGGAG. Filled out from reference TRBV18 and TRBJ2-2, the complete variable domain reads NAGVMQNPRHLVRRRGQEARLRCSPMKGHSHVYWYRQLPEEGLKFMVYLQKENIIDESGMPKERFSAEFPKEGPSILRIQQVVRGDSAAYFCASSPLGSGELFFGEGSRLTVL.

There are a few counts of this clone. From the germline J gene comes the end of the CDR3, since the read stops 3 residues before it. V usage is TRBV6-2 or TRBV6-3 and J usage is TRBJ2-1; D is perhaps TRBD1 (5 bases). CDR3 length: 15 amino acids. Deletions cut 7 bases from V and 1 base from J, with 14 bases between. Germline V gene sequence: CDR1 MNHEY, CDR2 SVGEGT. CDR3 bases read: TGTGCCAGCACCACCCCAGGGATTTCCTACAATGAG. Translated, it gives CASTTPGISYNE. The entire CDR3 sequence reads CASTTPGISYNEQFF.

As regards this clone: The read gets to within 3 residues of the CDR3 end, and the germline J gene fills in the rest. The genes are TRBV19 and TRBJ1-1, with D possibly matching TRBD1 (6 bases). In germline, CDR1 is LNHDA, CDR2 SQIVND (reference sequence). The CDR3 runs 15 residues. Trimming stripped 2 bases from V and 6 bases from J, with 16 bases between. CDR3 protein: CASSISRDTRAEAFF. The CDR3 DNA, read in part, is TGTGCCAGTAGTATAAGTCGGGACACGAGGGCTGAA. Looking up the rest from reference TRBV19 and TRBJ1-1 gives the full variable domain: DGGITQSPKYLFRKEGQNVTLSCEQNLNHDAMYWYRQDPGQGLRLIYYSQIVNDFQKGDIAEGYSVSREKKESFPLTVTSAQKNPTAFYLCASSISRDTRAEAFFGQGTRLTVV.

This clone was counted between two and nine times. The read falls 3 residues short of the CDR3 end, and the missing part is taken from the germline J gene. This chain uses TRBV25-1 with TRBJ2-5, with TRBD2 as a possible D gene (5 bases). Germline V CDR1 and CDR2: MGHDK, SYGVNS. V gave up 1 base and J gave up 5 bases, with 17 bases separating them. The CDR3 has 16 residues. The DNA read from the CDR3 is TGTGCCAGCAGTGAATTCTACGGAGGCGTAGGGGAGACC. Translating gives CASSEFYGGVGET. The whole CDR3 sequence is CASSEFYGGVGETQYF. The full variable domain, rest sourced from reference TRBV25-1 and TRBJ2-5, is EADIYQTPRYLVIGTGKKITLECSQTMGHDKMYWYQQDPGMELHLIHYSYGVNSTEKGDLSSESTVSRIRTEHFPLTLESARPSHTSQYLCASSEFYGGVGETQYFGPGTRLLVL.

This clone has a count of ten or more. The read comes to an end 3 residues before the CDR3 does, leaving the germline J gene to fill in the end. The V and J genes are TRBV2 and TRBJ2-3; 10 positions agree with TRBD2. Germline V gene sequence: CDR1 SNHLY, CDR2 FYNNEI. V was clipped by 4 bases and J by 2 bases; unmatched bases: 6. The CDR3 loop spans 16 amino acids. The part of the CDR3 DNA that was read is TGTGCCAGCAGTGTACGGACTAGCGGATACACAGATACG. Encoded protein: CASSVRTSGYTDT. The entire CDR3 sequence reads CASSVRTSGYTDTQYF.

This clone was seen a handful of times. The read ends 3 residues early relative to the CDR3; the germline J gene fills the gap. The chain combines TRBV19 with TRBJ2-7; weak D call: TRBD1 (5 bases). V was cut by 3 bases and J by 3 bases, with 12 bases left in between. Germline V gene sequence: CDR1 LNHDA, CDR2 SQIVND (reference sequence). The length of the CDR3 is 14 residues. The CDR3 region is CASSMTETHYEQYF. CDR3 DNA (partial): TGTGCCAGTAGTATGACAGAAACACACTACGAG. The full variable domain, in which reference TRBV19 and TRBJ2-7 provide the parts outside the CDR3, is DGGITQSPKYLFRKEGQNVTLSCEQNLNHDAMYWYRQDPGQGLRLIYYSQIVNDFQKGDIAEGYSVSREKKESFPLTVTSAQKNPTAFYLCASSMTETHYEQYFGPGTRLTVT.

This clone showed up just a few times. Coverage ceases 3 residues before the CDR3 finishes, and the germline J gene fills in the end. V gene TRBV18 combines with J gene TRBJ2-7, with 10 bases lining up with TRBD1. Germline trimming cut 5 bases from V and 2 bases from J; bases unmatched to any gene: 6. In germline, CDR1 is KGHSH, CDR2 LQKENI. The CDR3 totals 15 residues. The DNA read from the CDR3 is TGTGCCAGCTCAACAGGACAGGGGGGGGCCTACGAG. Translating it yields CASSTGQGGAYE. The whole CDR3 sequence is CASSTGQGGAYEQYF.

This clone was seen many times. This CDR3 reads CASSFRGSGNTIYF. Incomplete CDR3 DNA: TGTGCCAGCAGTTTCAGGGGTTCTGGAAACACC. The chain carries TRBV12-3 or TRBV12-4 and TRBJ1-3; weak D call: TRBD1 (6 bases). The read halts 3 residues ahead of the CDR3 end, with the missing end drawn from the germline J gene. V lost 3 bases, J lost 1 base, and 7 bases lay in between. CDR3 size: 14 residues.

This clone was observed at least ten times. The CDR3: CASRLPGLGSYNEQFF. The covered CDR3 bases are TGTGCCAGCAGACTACCGGGACTCGGCTCCTACAATGAG. J is TRBJ2-1 and V is TRBV28; weak D call: TRBD2 (6 bases). The CDR3 end lies 3 residues beyond the end of the read and is filled in from the germline J gene. The V end lost 6 bases, the J end lost 0 bases, and 15 bases lay between the germline ends. The germline V gene has CDR1 MDHEN and CDR2 SYDVKM. This CDR3 region has 16 residues.

With regard to this clone: From the germline J gene comes the end of the CDR3, since the read stops 3 residues before it. J is TRBJ2-3 and V is TRBV7-6, with TRBD2 matching over 9 bases. Germline values: CDR1 SGHVS, CDR2 FNYEAQ. The CDR3 contains 16 residues. Losses at the gene ends were 1 base for V and 2 bases for J; bases not matched to a gene: 4. The chain's CDR3 is CASSLESGRTTDTQYF. CDR3 DNA, as far as it was read: TGTGCCAGCAGCTTAGAAAGCGGGAGGACCACAGATACG.

This clone was observed at least ten times. The observed sequence ends 3 residues before the CDR3 terminus, with the missing tail filled in from the germline J gene. The chain employs TRBV4-1 and TRBJ1-1, with 7 nucleotides matching TRBD1. The trim removed 3 bases at V and 2 bases at J, leaving 6 bases unmatched. This CDR3 comprises 15 residues. Per germline, CDR1 MGHRA and CDR2 YSYEKL. The sequenced part of the CDR3 DNA is TGCGCCAGCAGCCAGCAGACAGGGAGTAACACTGAA. It is translated as CASSQQTGSNTE. In full, the CDR3 is CASSQQTGSNTEAFF.

Concerning this clone: The CDR3 is cut off 3 residues early in the read; its end comes from the germline J gene. The chain couples TRBV7-2 to TRBJ1-6, with TRBD1 identical over 10 bases. This CDR3 spans 15 amino acids. Per the germline V gene, CDR1 is SGHTA and CDR2 is FQGNSA. Losses at the gene ends were 4 bases for V and 9 bases for J; bases not matched to a gene: 6. The DNA read from the CDR3 is TGTGCCAGCAGCTCCCGACAGGGGGCGGGTTCACCC. Amino acid sequence: CASSSRQGAGSP. The CDR3, in full, reads CASSSRQGAGSPLHF.

This clone is medium-sized. The read halts 3 residues ahead of the CDR3 end, with the missing end drawn from the germline J gene. The chain employs TRBV28 and TRBJ1-2, with a possible D match to TRBD1 (5 bases). V shed 5 bases and J shed 0 bases, with 10 bases lying between them. Per the germline V gene, CDR1 is MDHEN and CDR2 is SYDVKM. The CDR3 is 14 amino acids. The CDR3 here is CASSTRQTNYGYTF. CDR3 DNA (partial): TGTGCCAGCAGTACAAGACAGACTAACTATGGC.

This clone has just a few counts. The read terminates 3 residues before the CDR3 end, so the remaining end is supplied by the germline J gene. The chain uses TRBV2 and TRBJ2-1; 15 positions agree with TRBD2. There are 14 residues in the CDR3. Trimming at V came to 6 bases and at J to 7 bases, leaving 1 base not matched to a gene. Germline V CDR1 and CDR2: SNHLY, FYNNEI. CDR3: CASSGTSGRNEQFF. The CDR3 bases that were read are TGTGCCAGCAGCGGGACTAGCGGGAGGAATGAG.

About this clone itself: Read data end 3 residues before the CDR3 end; the end is taken from the germline J gene. The chain has TRBV7-2 and TRBJ1-2, with 9 bases fitting TRBD1. Germline V gives CDR1 SGHTA, CDR2 FQGNSA. This CDR3 has 15 residues. The sequenced part of the CDR3 DNA is TGTGCCAGCAGCTTAGCACGGGGACAGGGAGGGGGC. Protein product: CASSLARGQGGG. The full CDR3 protein is CASSLARGQGGGYTF.

This clone has ten or more counts. The missing CDR3 end, 3 residues past where the read stops, is filled in from the germline J gene. This rearrangement joins TRBV4-2 to TRBJ2-7; maybe TRBD2 (7 bases). CDR3 length: 16 residues. Trimming took off 0 bases at V and 4 bases at J, with 16 bases between the two ends. Germline V lookup: CDR1 LGHNA, CDR2 YNFKEQ. The CDR3 protein is CASSQELGGLLYEQYF. CDR3 DNA, as far as it was read: TGTGCCAGCAGCCAAGAGTTAGGGGGACTACTTTACGAG.

In its sample, this clone was seen a few times. The DNA read from the CDR3 is TGTGCCAGCTCACCGGGACAGAAATACGAG. This sequence encodes CASSPGQKYE. The full CDR3 is CASSPGQKYEQYF. This rearrangement joins TRBV18 to TRBJ2-7, with 7 bases that match TRBD1. The read falls 3 residues short of the CDR3 end, and the missing part is taken from the germline J gene. This CDR3 has 13 amino acids. V dropped 3 bases and J dropped 4; count of bases not matched to a gene: 3. CDR1 and CDR2 (germline): KGHSH, LQKENI.

This clone has a count of ten or more. The read terminates 3 residues before the CDR3 end, so the remaining end is supplied by the germline J gene. The V gene is TRBV7-3, the J gene TRBJ2-1; TRBD2 aligns across 9 bases. Looked up from germline, CDR1 is SGHTA and CDR2 is FQGTGA. CDR3 length: 14 amino acids. Trimming cost V 5 bases and J 8 bases; bases outside gene matches: 7. CDR3 DNA, as far as it was read: TGTGCCAGCAGCCTTAGCGGGAGATCGGATGAG. Protein product: CASSLSGRSDE. From start to end, the CDR3 is CASSLSGRSDEQFF.

This clone has more than one count but fewer than ten. The CDR3 extends 3 residues past the end of the read, so its final part is completed from the germline J gene. The chain couples TRBV7-8 to TRBJ2-3; 7 positions match TRBD2. Trimming cost V 6 bases and J 2 bases; bases outside gene matches: 14. The CDR3 sequence is 17 residues long. Looked up from germline, CDR1 is SGHVS and CDR2 is FQNEAQ. CDR3 region: CASSERGLAELTDTQYF. The part of the CDR3 DNA that was read is TGTGCCAGCAGTGAAAGGGGTCTAGCGGAGCTCACAGATACG.